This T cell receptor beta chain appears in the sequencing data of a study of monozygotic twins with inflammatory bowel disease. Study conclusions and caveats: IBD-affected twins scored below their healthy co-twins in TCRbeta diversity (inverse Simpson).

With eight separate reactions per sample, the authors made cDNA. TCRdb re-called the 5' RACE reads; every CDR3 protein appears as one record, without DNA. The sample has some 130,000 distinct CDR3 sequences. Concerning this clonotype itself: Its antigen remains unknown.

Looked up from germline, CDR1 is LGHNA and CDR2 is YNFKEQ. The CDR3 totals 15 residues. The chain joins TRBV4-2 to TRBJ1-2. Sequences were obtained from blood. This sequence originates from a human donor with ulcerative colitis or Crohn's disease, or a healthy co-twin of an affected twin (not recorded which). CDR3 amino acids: CASSQETGPNYGYTF.